This entry lists 16 T cell receptor beta chains sequenced from one sample in a study of T cell responses to AZD1222 COVID-19 vaccine. Measured with immunoSEQ multiplex PCR; TCRdb has only the in-frame clones, and not every one. This table has 150,000 or so clones, approximately 90% appearing once. The source material was peripheral blood, sampled 28 days after the second AZD1222 dose. Receptor source: an adult who received the AZD1222 COVID-19 vaccine.

The chain employs TRBV29-1 and TRBJ2-3; maybe TRBD2 (5 bases). This CDR3 spans 16 amino acids. The V gene's germline CDR1 is SQVTM and CDR2 ANQGSEA. V was clipped by 2 bases and J by 0 bases, with 15 bases between them. The CDR3 here is CSVETTRPSSTDTQYF. CDR3 coding DNA: TGCAGCGTTGAAACAACTAGGCCTTCTAGCACAGATACGCAGTATTTT.

The DNA for the CDR3 is TGTGCCAGCAGCTTACAGGGGGCGGGTGAAGCTTTCTTT. Protein product: CASSLQGAGEAFF. The V and J genes are TRBV7-2 and TRBJ1-1, with 8 bases lining up with TRBD1. V dropped 2 bases and J dropped 7; count of bases not matched to a gene: 3. The length of the CDR3 is 13 residues. Germline-derived CDR1 and CDR2 are SGHTA and FQGNSA.

This clone was counted a few times. In the same sample, other DNA sequences code for this CDR3. V usage is TRBV19 and J usage is TRBJ2-7; perhaps D is TRBD1 or TRBD2 (7 bases each). CDR1 and CDR2 (germline): LNHDA, SQIVND (reference sequence). The CDR3 runs to 15 residues. Trimming removed 4 bases at V and 2 bases at J, with 15 bases between. CDR3 in DNA: TGTGCCAGTAGTACCCAGGGGGAGGGAACCTACGAGCAGTACTTC. Translated: CASSTQGEGTYEQYF.

The chain links TRBV13 to TRBJ1-1, with 11 bases that match TRBD1. This CDR3 contains 17 residues. Germline values: CDR1 PRHDT, CDR2 FYEKMQ (reference sequence). V lost 5 bases to trimming and J lost 0 bases; unmatched junction nucleotides: 8. In DNA, the CDR3 is TGTGCCAGCAGCCCGATCGGACAGGGGGCCATGAACACTGAAGCTTTCTTT. It specifies CASSPIGQGAMNTEAFF.

The chain uses TRBV2 and TRBJ1-5, with TRBD1 as a possible D gene (5 bases). CDR3 length: 15 residues. Germline CDR1 reads SNHLY; CDR2 reads FYNNEI. V lost 8 bases and J lost 0, with 14 bases in between. The CDR3 nucleotides are TGTGCCAGCGGTGGGGGGGTTGATAGCAATCAGCCCCAGCATTTT. Protein sequence: CASGGGVDSNQPQHF.

The rearrangement links TRBV13 to TRBJ2-1; possibly TRBD1 for D (5 bases). This CDR3 is 17 amino acids long. Germline-derived CDR1 and CDR2 are PRHDT and FYEKMQ (reference sequence). Trimming left V 1 base short and J 2 bases short, with 15 bases between. The CDR3 region is CASSLATDRRPYNEQFF. The DNA for the CDR3 is TGTGCCAGCAGCTTAGCCACCGACAGAAGGCCCTACAATGAGCAGTTCTTC. The complete variable domain, with remaining parts taken from reference TRBV13 and TRBJ2-1, reads AAGVIQSPRHLIKEKRETATLKCYPIPRHDTVYWYQQGPGQDPQFLISFYEKMQSDKGSIPDRFSAQQFSDYHSELNMSSLELGDSALYFCASSLATDRRPYNEQFFGPGTRLTVL.

This clone was detected once. This chain connects TRBV19 to TRBJ1-5; TRBD1 agrees at 9 bases. There are 18 residues in the CDR3. The J segment lost 0 bases and the V segment lost 8 bases, leaving 14 bases of the junction unmatched. Germline CDR1 is LNHDA and CDR2 is SQIVND (reference sequence). The CDR3 reads CASGGGQGFSYSNQPQHF. The CDR3 DNA follows: TGTGCCAGTGGGGGGGGACAGGGATTCTCATATAGCAATCAGCCCCAGCATTTT.

The chain couples TRBV6-5 to TRBJ1-1; D not resolved. The CDR3 contains 13 residues. Germline V gene lookup returns CDR1 MNHEY and CDR2 SVGAGI. V lost 6 bases to trimming and J lost 4 bases, with 12 bases between them. CDR3 loop: CASRGTRSTEAFF. The CDR3 DNA is TGTGCCAGCAGGGGCACACGGAGCACTGAAGCTTTCTTT.

The chain carries TRBV28 and TRBJ1-4; weak D call: TRBD1 (5 bases). The germline V gene encodes CDR1 MDHEN and CDR2 SYDVKM. The V and J ends lost 11 bases and 4 bases respectively, with 14 bases between them. The CDR3 consists of 13 residues. Here the CDR3 DNA reads TGTGCCGGGAGGGGAGAGGGTAATGAAAAACTGTTTTTT. Protein product: CAGRGEGNEKLFF.

V usage is TRBV4-1 and J usage is TRBJ1-3; TRBD1 might be the D (6 bases). The V gene lost 4 bases and the J gene lost 4 bases, with 14 bases spanning the gap. From germline, CDR1 is MGHRA and CDR2 YSYEKL. The CDR3 length is 15 residues. CDR3 nucleotide sequence: TGCGCCAGCAGCCCCAGGGGCGAAGTAGGAAACACCATATATTTT. Its translation is CASSPRGEVGNTIYF.

The chain carries TRBV27 and TRBJ1-4; 7 bases match TRBD1. After removal of 7 bases from V and 5 bases from J, the junction contained 13 bases not matched to a gene. The CDR3 has 16 residues. Germline assignment: CDR1 MNHEY and CDR2 SMNVEV (reference sequence). The CDR3: CASTLSGTAVNEKLFF. The CDR3 coding sequence is TGTGCCAGCACTCTAAGTGGGACAGCAGTCAATGAAAAACTGTTTTTT.

The CDR3 is CASSSISWGTEAFF. CDR3 in DNA: TGTGCCAGCAGCTCGATTAGTTGGGGCACTGAAGCTTTCTTT. The chain combines TRBV5-6 with TRBJ1-1; D gene ambiguous. The V gene lost 3 bases and the J gene lost 4 bases, with 13 bases spanning the gap. The CDR3 sequence is 14 residues long. Germline V gene lookup returns CDR1 SGHDT and CDR2 YYEEEE.

CDR3 sequence (DNA): TGTGCCAGCAGCTTAATTTCCCCCGGTGACGCCCCTGCGGGGGGAAATGAAAAACTGTTTTTT. Translating it yields CASSLISPGDAPAGGNEKLFF. The gene calls are TRBV7-3 and TRBJ1-4; a weak D match, TRBD1 (5 bases). The CDR3 totals 21 residues. Looked up from germline, CDR1 is SGHTA and CDR2 is FQGTGA. Trimming left V 1 base short and J 5 bases short, with 29 bases between.

The chain couples TRBV28 to TRBJ2-1; TRBD2 might be the D (6 bases). Germline V CDR1 and CDR2: MDHEN, SYDVKM. The CDR3 extends over 14 amino acids. V was shortened by 8 bases and J by 3 bases, with 14 bases between the two germline ends. This CDR3 is CASGILADYNEQFF. CDR3 in DNA: TGTGCCAGCGGGATACTAGCAGACTACAATGAGCAGTTCTTC.

The chain carries TRBV4-2 and TRBJ2-4, with 7 bases identical to TRBD1. The germline V gene encodes CDR1 LGHNA and CDR2 YNFKEQ. This CDR3 is 14 amino acids long. V lost 0 bases to trimming and J lost 9 bases; unmatched junction nucleotides: 5. The CDR3 DNA reads TGTGCCAGCAGCCAAGACAGGGGGAGAGCCATTCAGTACTTC. Its translation is CASSQDRGRAIQYF.

The rearrangement joins TRBV4-1 to TRBJ1-1; D unresolved. Trimming took off 1 base at V and 1 base at J, with 10 bases between the two ends. From germline, CDR1 is MGHRA and CDR2 YSYEKL. The CDR3 has 15 amino acids. CDR3 in amino acids: CASSQVNFPNTEAFF. The DNA for the CDR3 is TGCGCCAGCAGCCAAGTCAACTTCCCGAACACTGAAGCTTTCTTT.